This passage covers 28 T cell receptor beta chains from one sample sequenced in a study of blood T cell repertoires in COVID-19. Only in-frame clones appear in the TCRdb table, and some are missing; sequencing was by immunoSEQ multiplex PCR. The sample holds fewer than 300,000 clones, about 87% seen once. The sequenced sample was peripheral blood. These receptors all come from a human donor in a cohort sampled during active COVID-19.

The chain uses TRBV6-5 and TRBJ2-2; weak D call: TRBD1 (6 bases). CDR1 is MNHEY, CDR2 SVGAGI, per germline. Trimming removed 2 bases at V and 6 bases at J, with 10 bases between. This CDR3 spans 14 amino acids. CDR3 bases: TGTGCCAGCAGTTACCGGACAGCGCCCGGGGAGCTGTTTTTT. Protein product: CASSYRTAPGELFF.

Concerning this clone itself: A far larger clone is one nucleotide away, so this likely arose from a read error. This same CDR3 is encoded by further DNA sequences in the sample. The chain joins TRBV3-1 (or the pseudogene TRBV3-2) to TRBJ2-2; a possible D gene is TRBD2 (5 bases). Per germline, CDR1 LGHDT and CDR2 YNNKEL (reference sequence). CDR3 length equals 12 residues. Trimming removed 4 bases at V and 5 bases at J, with 5 bases between. The CDR3 region is CASSRGTGELFF. DNA of the CDR3: TGTGCCAGCAGCCGAGGGACCGGGGAGCTGTTTTTT.

J is TRBJ2-7 and V is TRBV7-9; 10 nucleotides line up with TRBD1. The CDR3 runs to 14 residues. The V segment lost 6 bases and the J segment 6 bases; nucleotides outside the gene matches: 8. Germline assignment: CDR1 SEHNR and CDR2 FQNEAQ (reference sequence). The CDR3 DNA is TGTGCCAGCAGTTGGGGGACAGGGGCTTCCGAGCAGTACTTC. The encoded protein is CASSWGTGASEQYF. Variable domain in full (rest from reference TRBV7-9 and TRBJ2-7): DTGVSQNPRHKITKRGQNVTFRCDPISEHNRLYWYRQTLGQGPEFLTYFQNEAQLEKSRLLSDRFSAERPKGSFSTLEIQRTEQGDSAMYLCASSWGTGASEQYFGPGTRLTVT.

The V and J genes are TRBV6-5 and TRBJ1-1; D may be TRBD1 (5 bases). The CDR3 loop spans 14 amino acids. Germline V CDR1 and CDR2: MNHEY, SVGAGI. The V end lost 4 bases, the J end lost 2 bases, and 11 bases lay between the germline ends. CDR3 nucleotides: TGTGCCAGCAGTTGGGCAGGGTCAAACACTGAAGCTTTCTTT. Its translation is CASSWAGSNTEAFF.

The chain employs TRBV28 and TRBJ1-1; no clear D. In germline, CDR1 is MDHEN, CDR2 SYDVKM. Trimming removed 7 bases at V and 8 bases at J, with 17 bases between. This CDR3 has 13 amino acids. The CDR3 is CASTPTGDLEAFF. DNA of the CDR3: TGTGCCAGCACCCCCACCGGGGATTTAGAAGCTTTCTTT. The full variable domain, with the rest looked up from reference TRBV28 and TRBJ1-1, is DVKVTQSSRYLVKRTGEKVFLECVQDMDHENMFWYRQDPGLGLRLIYFSYDVKMKEKGDIPEGYSVSREKKERFSLILESASTNQTSMYLCASTPTGDLEAFFGQGTRLTVV.

There are a few counts of this clone. V usage is TRBV9 and J usage is TRBJ2-7; TRBD2 aligns across 11 bases. V was pared by 3 bases and J by 3 bases, with 20 bases of the junction left unmatched. CDR1 SGDLS and CDR2 YYNGEE come from the germline V gene. The CDR3 runs to 20 residues. In DNA form, the CDR3 reads TGTGCCAGCAGCGACGGGACCGACATTACTAGCGGGAGAGGGTACTACGAGCAGTACTTC. Translating gives CASSDGTDITSGRGYYEQYF.

The chain joins TRBV5-4 to TRBJ1-2, with TRBD1 matching 9 bases. The CDR3 has 16 residues. V gave up 0 bases and J gave up 2 bases; unmatched junction bases: 5. Germline CDR1 is SGHNT and CDR2 is YYREEE (reference sequence). The CDR3 sequence is CASSLETGGGNYGYTF. The CDR3, as DNA: TGTGCCAGCAGCTTGGAGACAGGGGGTGGAAACTATGGCTACACCTTC. Full variable domain (rest looked up from reference TRBV5-4 and TRBJ1-2): ETGVTQSPTHLIKTRGQQVTLRCSSQSGHNTVSWYQQALGQGPQFIFQYYREEENGRGNFPPRFSGLQFPNYSSELNVNALELDDSALYLCASSLETGGGNYGYTFGSGTRLTVV.

This clone was found a few times. V usage is TRBV29-1 and J usage is TRBJ2-2, with 9 bases fitting TRBD1. CDR3 length: 14 amino acids. V was pared by 7 bases and J by 7 bases, with 10 bases of the junction left unmatched. Per the germline V gene, CDR1 is SQVTM and CDR2 is ANQGSEA. Written as DNA, the CDR3 is TGCAGCGCCACAGGGGGCGCATACGACGGGGAGCTGTTTTTT. Its protein product is CSATGGAYDGELFF.

The chain recombines TRBV7-2 with TRBJ2-3; no firm D call. The V end was cut by 5 bases, the J end by 4 bases, with 10 bases between. Germline CDR1 is SGHTA and CDR2 is FQGNSA. The CDR3 runs to 13 residues. CDR3 region: CASSLERADTQYF. DNA for the CDR3: TGTGCCAGCAGCCTAGAACGGGCAGATACGCAGTATTTT. The variable domain in full, completed from reference TRBV7-2 and TRBJ2-3, reads GAGVSQSPSNKVTEKGKDVELRCDPISGHTALYWYRQSLGQGLEFLIYFQGNSAPDKSGLPSDRFSAERTGGSVSTLTIQRTQQEDSAVYLCASSLERADTQYFGPGTRLTVL.

The chain recombines TRBV19 with TRBJ2-7; 7 positions agree with TRBD2. This CDR3 spans 16 amino acids. Germline CDR1 reads LNHDA; CDR2 reads SQIVND (reference sequence). The junction had 9 bases not matched to a gene; V was cut back by 0 bases and J by 4 bases. The CDR3 nucleotides are TGTGCCAGTAGTATAGAAGGCGCGGGGGTAGCGTACGAGCAGTACTTC. Its protein is CASSIEGAGVAYEQYF.

This clone was seen only once. The J gene is TRBJ1-6, the V gene TRBV10-1; D possibly corresponds to TRBD1 (6 bases). Trimming cost V 5 bases and J 5 bases, with 40 bases left between them. This CDR3 has 24 amino acids. Per germline, CDR1 WNHNN and CDR2 SYGVQD (reference sequence). The CDR3 protein is CASSIPLSSVRQGIRLENNSPLHF. As DNA, the CDR3 is TGCGCCAGCAGTATACCCCTAAGTTCTGTTCGGCAGGGGATCCGCCTAGAGAATAATTCACCCCTCCACTTT.

The chain carries TRBV3-1 (or the pseudogene TRBV3-2) and TRBJ2-3; D perhaps matches TRBD2 (5 bases). The CDR3 runs 15 residues. V shed 3 bases and J shed 6 bases, with 16 bases lying between them. The germline V gene encodes CDR1 LGHDT and CDR2 YNNKEL (reference sequence). CDR3: CASSQGPSPGDTQYF. The DNA for the CDR3 is TGTGCCAGCAGCCAGGGCCCGTCGCCGGGGGATACGCAGTATTTT.

The gene calls are TRBV6-6 and TRBJ2-7; 7 bases are shared with TRBD1. Germline V gene data show CDR1 as MNHNY and CDR2 as SVGAGI (reference sequence). The CDR3 consists of 14 residues. The J segment lost 3 bases and the V segment lost 7 bases, leaving 9 bases of the junction unmatched. Here the CDR3 DNA reads TGTGCCAGCAACCGAGGGGGCAGTAACTACGAGCAGTACTTC. It codes for CASNRGGSNYEQYF.

V and J are TRBV29-1 and TRBJ2-2; D uncertain. Germline values: CDR1 SQVTM, CDR2 ANQGSEA. Trimming took 0 bases from V and 4 from J, leaving 9 bases between them. The CDR3 sequence is 14 residues long. The CDR3 protein is CSVEDGLTTGELFF. The CDR3 nucleotides read TGCAGCGTTGAAGATGGGCTTACCACCGGGGAGCTGTTTTTT.

There are a few counts of this clone. CDR3 amino acids: CASARQGTTGELFF. In nucleotides, the CDR3 is TGTGCTAGTGCCAGACAGGGGACGACCGGGGAGCTGTTTTTT. This chain links TRBV12-5 with TRBJ2-2, with 8 bases identical to TRBD1. After removal of 7 bases from V and 5 bases from J, the junction contained 6 bases not matched to a gene. This CDR3 is built from 14 residues. The germline V gene has CDR1 LGHNT and CDR2 FRNRAP.

The chain joins TRBV5-1 to TRBJ2-5; no definite D call. The CDR3 is 14 residues long. The V end was cut by 0 bases, the J end by 1 base, with 7 bases between. CDR1 and CDR2 (germline): SGHRS, YFSETQ. CDR3 coding DNA: TGCGCCAGCAGCTTGGGTTCACTCCAAGAGACCCAGTACTTC. Its protein product is CASSLGSLQETQYF.

The CDR3 protein is CASSLVRETQYF. DNA of the CDR3: TGTGCCAGCAGCTTGGTCAGGGAGACCCAGTACTTC. The chain has TRBV5-4 and TRBJ2-5; D is unclear. V was cut by 0 bases and J by 5 bases, with 5 bases left in between. The V gene's germline CDR1 is SGHNT and CDR2 YYREEE (reference sequence). This CDR3 region has 12 residues.

This chain joins TRBV6-6 and TRBJ2-7, with TRBD2 as a possible D gene (6 bases). The CDR3 sequence is 15 residues long. Between the trimmed V and J ends, which lost 2 bases and 1 base, there was a span of 12 bases. Looked up from germline, CDR1 is MNHNY and CDR2 is SVGAGI (reference sequence). In nucleotides, the CDR3 is TGTGCCAGCAGTTACGCCGGGACTTCATCCTACGAGCAGTACTTC. Translating it yields CASSYAGTSSYEQYF.

The rearrangement joins TRBV4-3 to TRBJ2-7; weak D call: TRBD1 (6 bases). The CDR3 runs to 13 residues. V lost 4 bases, J lost 4 bases, and 11 bases lay in between. Germline V CDR1 and CDR2: LGHNA, YSLEER. In DNA form, the CDR3 reads TGCGCCAGCAGCCGAGGCAGGGGATACGAGCAGTACTTC. This encodes CASSRGRGYEQYF.

The V and J genes are TRBV28 and TRBJ1-2, with 9 bases aligning to TRBD1. V lost 5 bases, J lost 7 bases, and 5 bases stayed unmatched. The length of the CDR3 is 13 residues. CDR1 MDHEN and CDR2 SYDVKM come from the germline V gene. CDR3 in amino acids: CASSRDRVGGYTF. The CDR3 nucleotides are TGTGCCAGCAGTCGGGACAGGGTAGGTGGCTACACCTTC.

The rearrangement links TRBV27 to TRBJ2-3; TRBD2 might be the D (6 bases). Per the germline V gene, CDR1 is MNHEY and CDR2 is SMNVEV (reference sequence). The V and J ends lost 8 bases and 0 bases respectively, with 15 bases between them. The CDR3 has 15 amino acids. The CDR3 here is CASRSRDLSTDTQYF. CDR3 sequence (DNA): TGTGCCAGCCGATCTCGGGACTTAAGCACAGATACGCAGTATTTT.

This rearrangement joins TRBV10-3 to TRBJ2-1, with TRBD2 identical over 10 bases. Germline trimming cut 2 bases from V and 4 bases from J; bases unmatched to any gene: 8. CDR3 length equals 17 residues. Germline CDR1 and CDR2: ENHRY and SYGVKD. The CDR3 sequence: CAISEKGLAEAYNEQFF. The CDR3 coding sequence is TGTGCCATCAGTGAGAAAGGACTAGCGGAAGCATACAATGAGCAGTTCTTC.

The chain is built from TRBV19 and TRBJ1-5, with 9 positions matching TRBD1. Germline CDR1 and CDR2: LNHDA and SQIVND (reference sequence). This CDR3 contains 16 residues. V shed 4 bases, J shed 1 base, and the junction held 5 bases outside the gene matches. The CDR3 sequence is CASSKSGQGSNQPQHF. The CDR3 bases are TGTGCCAGTAGTAAATCGGGACAGGGCAGCAATCAGCCCCAGCATTTT.

This rearrangement joins TRBV7-9 to TRBJ1-5, with 8 positions matching TRBD1. In germline, CDR1 is SEHNR, CDR2 FQNEAQ (reference sequence). The CDR3 is made up of 14 amino acids. With V trimmed by 4 bases and J by 5 bases, 4 bases remained unmatched. CDR3 sequence (DNA): TGTGCCAGCAGCTCCTCGACAGGGGATCAGCCCCAGCATTTT. Translation: CASSSSTGDQPQHF.

With respect to this clone: Distinct nucleotide sequences in the sample also encode this CDR3. The rearrangement uses TRBV5-4 and TRBJ2-5; tentative D call: TRBD1 (5 bases). Germline values: CDR1 SGHNT, CDR2 YYREEE (reference sequence). Trimming removed 5 bases from V and 2 bases from J, with 7 bases in between. The CDR3 is 12 amino acids. CDR3 nucleotide sequence: TGTGCCAGCAGTAGACAGCAAGAGACCCAGTACTTC. Protein sequence: CASSRQQETQYF.

The chain links TRBV5-1 to TRBJ2-3, with 7 nucleotides matching TRBD2. Germline CDR1 and CDR2: SGHRS and YFSETQ. This CDR3 has 19 amino acids. V shed 4 bases and J 4 bases; nucleotides not matched to a gene: 21. The CDR3 here is CASSIYSTGTTPLADTQYF. DNA of the CDR3: TGCGCCAGCAGCATATACTCGACCGGGACTACCCCTTTGGCAGATACGCAGTATTTT.

V and J are TRBV28 and TRBJ2-3; 11 bases match TRBD2. The length of the CDR3 is 16 residues. V was clipped by 6 bases and J by 6 bases; unmatched bases: 11. CDR1 and CDR2 from the germline V gene are MDHEN and SYDVKM. The CDR3: CASSTIAGGPADTQYF. In DNA form, the CDR3 reads TGTGCCAGCAGCACAATAGCGGGAGGGCCGGCGGATACGCAGTATTTT.

The chain joins TRBV5-6 to TRBJ1-6, with D unresolved. The CDR3 covers 15 residues. Trimming pared 4 bases from V and 7 bases from J, leaving 15 bases between. The germline V gene encodes CDR1 SGHDT and CDR2 YYEEEE. The CDR3 loop reads CASSPLEIQNSPLHF. CDR3 DNA: TGTGCCAGCAGCCCTCTAGAAATCCAGAATTCACCCCTCCACTTT.